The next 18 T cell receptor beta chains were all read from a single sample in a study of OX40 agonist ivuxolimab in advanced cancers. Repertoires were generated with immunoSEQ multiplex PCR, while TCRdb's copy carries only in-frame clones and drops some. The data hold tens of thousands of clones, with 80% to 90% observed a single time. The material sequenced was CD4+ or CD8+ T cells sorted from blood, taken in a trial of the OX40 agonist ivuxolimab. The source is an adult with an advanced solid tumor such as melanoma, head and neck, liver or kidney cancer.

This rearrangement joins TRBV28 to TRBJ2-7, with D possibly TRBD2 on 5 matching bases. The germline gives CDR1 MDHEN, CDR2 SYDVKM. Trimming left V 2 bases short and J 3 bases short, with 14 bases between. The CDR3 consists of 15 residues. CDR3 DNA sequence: TGTGCCAGCAGTTTAGCAGGCGGGTCTCTCTACGAGCAGTACTTC. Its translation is CASSLAGGSLYEQYF.

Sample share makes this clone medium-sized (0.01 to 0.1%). The CDR3 spells CASSPNSGGWDEQYF. The CDR3 DNA is TGTGCCAGCTCACCAAATTCTGGAGGATGGGACGAGCAGTACTTC. The chain employs TRBV18 and TRBJ2-7; possibly TRBD2 for D (5 bases). The V end lost 2 bases, the J end lost 5 bases, and 16 bases lay between the germline ends. Germline CDR1 and CDR2: KGHSH and LQKENI. CDR3 size: 15 residues.

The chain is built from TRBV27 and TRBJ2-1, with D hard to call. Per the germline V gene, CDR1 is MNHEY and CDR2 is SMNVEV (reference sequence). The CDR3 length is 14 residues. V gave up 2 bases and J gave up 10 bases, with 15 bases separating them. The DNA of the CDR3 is TGTGCCAGCAGTTTACCCTCCGGGCCTGGGGAGCAGTTCTTC. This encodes CASSLPSGPGEQFF.

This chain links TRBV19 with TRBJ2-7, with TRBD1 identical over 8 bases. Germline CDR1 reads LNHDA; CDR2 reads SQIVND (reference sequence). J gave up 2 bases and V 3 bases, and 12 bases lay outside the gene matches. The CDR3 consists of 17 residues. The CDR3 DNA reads TGTGCCAGTAGTATTCTCCCAACCGGACAGGGCACCTACGAGCAGTACTTC. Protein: CASSILPTGQGTYEQYF.

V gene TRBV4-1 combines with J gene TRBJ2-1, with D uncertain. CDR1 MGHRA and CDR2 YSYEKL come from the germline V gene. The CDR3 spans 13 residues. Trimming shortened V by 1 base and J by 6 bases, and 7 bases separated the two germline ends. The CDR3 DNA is TGCGCCAGCAGCCAAGGAGCCTCCAATGAGCAGTTCTTC. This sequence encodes CASSQGASNEQFF.

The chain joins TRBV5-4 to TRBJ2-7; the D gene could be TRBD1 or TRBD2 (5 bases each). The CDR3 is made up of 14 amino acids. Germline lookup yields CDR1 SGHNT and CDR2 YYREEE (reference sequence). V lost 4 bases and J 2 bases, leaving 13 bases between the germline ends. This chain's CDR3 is CASSTGGRAYEQYF. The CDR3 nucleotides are TGTGCCAGCAGCACAGGAGGTAGGGCCTACGAGCAGTACTTC. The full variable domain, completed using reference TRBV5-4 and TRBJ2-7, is ETGVTQSPTHLIKTRGQQVTLRCSSQSGHNTVSWYQQALGQGPQFIFQYYREEENGRGNFPPRFSGLQFPNYSSELNVNALELDDSALYLCASSTGGRAYEQYFGPGTRLTVT.

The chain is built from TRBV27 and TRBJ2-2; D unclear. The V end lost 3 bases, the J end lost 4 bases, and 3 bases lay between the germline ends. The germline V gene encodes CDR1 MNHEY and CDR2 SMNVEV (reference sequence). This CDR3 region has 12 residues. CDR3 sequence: CASSLRTGELFF. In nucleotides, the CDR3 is TGTGCCAGCAGTTTGCGCACCGGGGAGCTGTTTTTT.

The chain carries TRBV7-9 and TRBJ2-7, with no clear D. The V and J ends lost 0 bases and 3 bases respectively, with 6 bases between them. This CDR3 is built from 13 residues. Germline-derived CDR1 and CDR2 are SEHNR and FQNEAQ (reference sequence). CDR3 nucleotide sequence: TGTGCCAGCAGCTTAGCACTCAGCTACGAGCAGTACTTC. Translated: CASSLALSYEQYF.

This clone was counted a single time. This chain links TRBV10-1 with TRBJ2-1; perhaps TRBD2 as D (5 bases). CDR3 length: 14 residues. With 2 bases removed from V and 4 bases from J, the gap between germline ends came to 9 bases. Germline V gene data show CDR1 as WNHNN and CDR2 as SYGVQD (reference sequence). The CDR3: CASSEVRDYNEQFF. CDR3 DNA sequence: TGCGCCAGCAGTGAGGTCCGGGATTACAATGAGCAGTTCTTC.

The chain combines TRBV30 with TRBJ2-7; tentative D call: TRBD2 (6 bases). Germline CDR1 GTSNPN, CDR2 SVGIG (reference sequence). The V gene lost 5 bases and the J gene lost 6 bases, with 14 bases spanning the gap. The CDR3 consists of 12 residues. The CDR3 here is CAWEGLALEQYF. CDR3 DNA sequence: TGTGCCTGGGAGGGTCTAGCGCTCGAGCAGTACTTC.

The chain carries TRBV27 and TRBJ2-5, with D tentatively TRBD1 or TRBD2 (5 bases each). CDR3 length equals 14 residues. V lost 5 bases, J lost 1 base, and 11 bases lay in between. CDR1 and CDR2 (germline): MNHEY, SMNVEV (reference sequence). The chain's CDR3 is CASSPRGTQETQYF. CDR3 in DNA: TGTGCCAGCAGTCCCCGGGGCACCCAAGAGACCCAGTACTTC.

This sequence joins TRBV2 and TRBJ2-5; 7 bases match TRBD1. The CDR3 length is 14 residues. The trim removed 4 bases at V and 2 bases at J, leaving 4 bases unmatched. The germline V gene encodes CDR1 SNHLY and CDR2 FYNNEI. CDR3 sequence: CASSVPGQQETQYF. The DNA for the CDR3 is TGTGCCAGCAGTGTCCCGGGACAGCAAGAGACCCAGTACTTC.

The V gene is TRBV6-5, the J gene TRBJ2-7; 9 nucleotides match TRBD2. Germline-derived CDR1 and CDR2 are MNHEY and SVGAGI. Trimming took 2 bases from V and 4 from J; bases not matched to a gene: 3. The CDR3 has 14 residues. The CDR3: CASSYRLAGYEQYF. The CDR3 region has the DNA TGTGCCAGCAGTTACAGGCTAGCGGGGTACGAGCAGTACTTC.

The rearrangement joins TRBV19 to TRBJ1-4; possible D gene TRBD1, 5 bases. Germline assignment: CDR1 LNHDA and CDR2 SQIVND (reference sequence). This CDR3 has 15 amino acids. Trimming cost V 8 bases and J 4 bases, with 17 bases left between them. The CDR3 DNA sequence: TGTGCCAGTCGATCGGACATCTCTTTTAATGAAAAACTGTTTTTT. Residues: CASRSDISFNEKLFF.

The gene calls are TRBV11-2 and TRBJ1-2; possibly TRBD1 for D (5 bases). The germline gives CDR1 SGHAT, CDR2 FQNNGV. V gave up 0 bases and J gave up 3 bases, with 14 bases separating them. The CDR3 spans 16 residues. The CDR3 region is CASSLDPRGPYYGYTF. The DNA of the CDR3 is TGTGCCAGCAGCTTAGATCCGAGGGGACCTTACTATGGCTACACCTTC.

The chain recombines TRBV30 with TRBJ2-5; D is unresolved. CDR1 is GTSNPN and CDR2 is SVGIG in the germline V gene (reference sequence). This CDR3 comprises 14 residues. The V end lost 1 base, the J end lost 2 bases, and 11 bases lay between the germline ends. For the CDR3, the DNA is TGTGCCTGGAGTGGTCGGACGTATCAAGAGACCCAGTACTTC. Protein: CAWSGRTYQETQYF.

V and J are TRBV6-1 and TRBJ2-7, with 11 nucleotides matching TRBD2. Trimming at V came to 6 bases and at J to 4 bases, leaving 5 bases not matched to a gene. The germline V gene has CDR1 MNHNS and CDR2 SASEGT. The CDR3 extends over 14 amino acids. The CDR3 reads CASRPGLAVYEQYF. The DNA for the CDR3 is TGTGCCAGCAGACCGGGACTAGCGGTATACGAGCAGTACTTC.

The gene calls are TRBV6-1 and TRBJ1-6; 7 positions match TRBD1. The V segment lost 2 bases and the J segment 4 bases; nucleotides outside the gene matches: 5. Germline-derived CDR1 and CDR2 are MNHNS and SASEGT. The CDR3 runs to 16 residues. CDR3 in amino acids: CASSERDRQYNSPLHF. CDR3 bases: TGTGCCAGCAGTGAACGGGACAGACAATATAATTCACCCCTCCACTTT.